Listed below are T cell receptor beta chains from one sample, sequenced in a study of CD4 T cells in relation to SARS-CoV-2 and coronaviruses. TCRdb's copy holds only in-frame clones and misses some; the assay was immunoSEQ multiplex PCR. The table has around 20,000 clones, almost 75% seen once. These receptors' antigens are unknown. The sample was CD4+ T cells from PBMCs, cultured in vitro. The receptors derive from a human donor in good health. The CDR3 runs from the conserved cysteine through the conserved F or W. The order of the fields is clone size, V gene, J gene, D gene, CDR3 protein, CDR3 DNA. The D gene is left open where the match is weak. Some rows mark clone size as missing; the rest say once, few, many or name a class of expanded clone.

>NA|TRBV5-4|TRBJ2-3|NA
CASSLRSDTQYF
TGTGCCAGCAGCTTGAGGTCAGATACGCAGTATTTT
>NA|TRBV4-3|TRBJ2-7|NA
CASSQDPGSSGQYF
TGCGCCAGCAGCCAAGATCCGGGATCCTCCGGGCAGTACTTC
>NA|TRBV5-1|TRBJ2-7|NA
CASSRNGVVLRDKSYEQYF
TGCGCCAGCAGCCGGAACGGCGTCGTCTTACGGGATAAATCCTACGAGCAGTACTTC
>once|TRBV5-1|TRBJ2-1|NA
CASSLSALYNEQFF
TGCGCCAGCAGCTTGTCCGCGCTCTACAATGAGCAGTTCTTC
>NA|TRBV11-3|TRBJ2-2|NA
CASSLSGYWNTGELFF
TGTGCCAGCAGCTTAAGCGGGTATTGGAACACCGGGGAGCTGTTTTTT
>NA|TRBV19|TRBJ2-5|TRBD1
CASSTWGQGAKTQYF
TGTGCCAGTAGTACATGGGGACAGGGGGCGAAGACCCAGTACTTC
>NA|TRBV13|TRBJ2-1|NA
CASSYSNEQFF
TGTGCCAGCAGCTACTCCAATGAGCAGTTCTTC
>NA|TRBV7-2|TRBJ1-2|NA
CASSLAPALSNYGYTF
TGTGCCAGCAGCTTAGCGCCAGCGCTTTCTAACTATGGCTACACCTTC
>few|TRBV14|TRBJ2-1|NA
CASSHHPLTSNEQFF
TGTGCCAGCAGCCATCACCCCCTGACTAGCAATGAGCAGTTCTTC
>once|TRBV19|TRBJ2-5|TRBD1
CASKGQGARETQYF
TGTGCCAGTAAGGGACAGGGGGCGCGGGAGACCCAGTACTTC
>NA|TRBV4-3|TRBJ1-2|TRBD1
CASSDRDRGLDYGYTF
TGCGCCAGCAGCGACCGGGACAGGGGACTTGACTATGGCTACACCTTC
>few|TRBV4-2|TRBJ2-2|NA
CASSLLGSEGSTGELFF
TGTGCCAGCAGCCTGTTAGGTTCGGAGGGGAGCACCGGGGAGCTGTTTTTT
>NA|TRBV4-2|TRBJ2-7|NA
CASSRLANYEQYF
TGTGCCAGCAGCCGCCTAGCCAACTACGAGCAGTACTTC
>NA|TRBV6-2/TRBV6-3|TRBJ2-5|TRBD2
CASSRGLAGGQETQYF
TGTGCCAGCAGTCGAGGACTAGCGGGGGGCCAAGAGACCCAGTACTTC
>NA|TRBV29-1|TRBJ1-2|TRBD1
CSVEGKGTGLYGYTF
TGCAGCGTTGAGGGGAAGGGGACAGGCCTCTATGGCTACACCTTC
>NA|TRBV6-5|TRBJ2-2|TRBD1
CASSSFRTGVNGELFF
TGTGCCAGCAGTTCCTTCCGGACAGGGGTAAACGGGGAGCTGTTTTTT
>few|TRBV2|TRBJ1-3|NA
CASRKGSSGNTIYF
TGTGCCAGCAGAAAGGGGAGCTCTGGAAACACCATATATTTT
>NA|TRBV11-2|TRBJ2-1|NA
CASSVEGPAEQFF
TGTGCCAGCAGCGTTGAAGGGCCGGCTGAGCAGTTCTTC
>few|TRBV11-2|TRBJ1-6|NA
CASSLDRGSPLHF
TGTGCCAGCAGCTTAGATCGCGGGTCCCCCCTCCACTTT
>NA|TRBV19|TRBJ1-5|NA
CASSIRGSMNQPQHF
TGTGCCAGTAGTATCCGGGGGTCGATGAATCAGCCCCAGCATTTT
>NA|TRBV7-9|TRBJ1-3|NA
CASSLMASSGNTIYF
TGTGCCAGCAGCTTAATGGCAAGCAGTGGAAACACCATATATTTT
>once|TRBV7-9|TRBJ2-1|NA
CASSWVGNEQFF
TGTGCCAGCAGCTGGGTCGGCAATGAGCAGTTCTTC
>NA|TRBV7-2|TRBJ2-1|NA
CASSLGLLGSSYNEQFF
TGTGCCAGCAGCTTAGGTCTACTAGGTAGCTCCTACAATGAGCAGTTCTTC
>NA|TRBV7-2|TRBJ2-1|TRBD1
CASSFIGTVLYNEQFF
TGTGCCAGCAGCTTTATTGGGACAGTCCTTTACAATGAGCAGTTCTTC